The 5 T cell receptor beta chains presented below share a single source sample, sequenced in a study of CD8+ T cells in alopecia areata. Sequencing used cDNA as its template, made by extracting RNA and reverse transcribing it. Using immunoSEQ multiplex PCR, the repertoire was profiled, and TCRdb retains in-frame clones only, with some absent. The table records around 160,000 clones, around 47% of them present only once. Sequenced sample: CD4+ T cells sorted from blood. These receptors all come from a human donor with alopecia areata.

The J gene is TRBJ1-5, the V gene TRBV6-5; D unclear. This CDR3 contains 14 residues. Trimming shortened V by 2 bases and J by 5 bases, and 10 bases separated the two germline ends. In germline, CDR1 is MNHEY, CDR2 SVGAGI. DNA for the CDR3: TGTGCCAGCAGTTACGTTTCCGGAGATCAGCCCCAGCATTTT. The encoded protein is CASSYVSGDQPQHF.

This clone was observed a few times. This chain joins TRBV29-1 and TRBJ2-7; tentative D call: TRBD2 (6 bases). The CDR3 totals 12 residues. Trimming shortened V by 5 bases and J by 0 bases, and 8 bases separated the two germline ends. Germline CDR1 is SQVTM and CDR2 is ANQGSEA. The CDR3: CSVTSSSYEQYF. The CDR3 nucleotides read TGCAGCGTTACTAGCAGCTCCTACGAGCAGTACTTC.

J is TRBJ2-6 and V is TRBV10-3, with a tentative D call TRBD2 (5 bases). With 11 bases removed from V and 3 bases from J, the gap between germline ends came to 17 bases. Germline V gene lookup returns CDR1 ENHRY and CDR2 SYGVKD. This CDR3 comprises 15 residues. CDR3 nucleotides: TGTGCCGCCTTCTCGGGCGGGTTTGGGGCCAACGTCCTGACTTTC. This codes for CAAFSGGFGANVLTF.

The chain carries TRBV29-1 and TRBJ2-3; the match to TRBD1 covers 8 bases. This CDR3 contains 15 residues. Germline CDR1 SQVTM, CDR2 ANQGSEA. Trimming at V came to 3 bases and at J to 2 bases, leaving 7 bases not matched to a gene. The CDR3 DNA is TGCAGCGTTGAGGATTGGACAGGGCACACAGATACGCAGTATTTT. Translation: CSVEDWTGHTDTQYF.

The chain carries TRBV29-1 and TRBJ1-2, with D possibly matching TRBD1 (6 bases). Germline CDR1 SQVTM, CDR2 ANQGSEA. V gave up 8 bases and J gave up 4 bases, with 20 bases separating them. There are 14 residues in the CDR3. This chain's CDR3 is CSTRQGTGTYGYTF. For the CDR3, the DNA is TGCAGCACCCGGCAGGGGACTGGGACCTATGGCTACACCTTC.